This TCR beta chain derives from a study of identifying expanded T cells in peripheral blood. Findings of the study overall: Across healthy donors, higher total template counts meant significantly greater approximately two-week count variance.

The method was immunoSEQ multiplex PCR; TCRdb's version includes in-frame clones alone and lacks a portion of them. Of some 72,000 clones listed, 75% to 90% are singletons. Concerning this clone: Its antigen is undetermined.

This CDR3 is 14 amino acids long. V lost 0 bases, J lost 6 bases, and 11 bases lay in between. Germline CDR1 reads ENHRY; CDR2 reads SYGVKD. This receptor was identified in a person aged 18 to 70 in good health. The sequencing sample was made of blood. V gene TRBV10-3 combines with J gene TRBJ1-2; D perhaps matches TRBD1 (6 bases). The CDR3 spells CAISESGQSDGYTF. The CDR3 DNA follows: TGTGCCATCAGTGAGTCAGGACAGTCTGATGGCTACACCTTC.